The 23 T cell receptor beta chains presented below share a single source sample, sequenced in a study of T cells after yellow fever vaccination. Each CDR3 protein is one row after TCRdb ran MiXCR on the 5' RACE reads. The repertoire holds a few hundred thousand distinct CDR3 sequences, with roughly a sixth as singletons. Sequences were derived from PBMCs, sampled less than 6 days after the first yellow fever vaccination. The receptor set was obtained from a man younger than 30 who received the YFV17D yellow fever vaccine.

This clonotype has just a few counts. The chain recombines TRBV5-1 with TRBJ2-7, with D perhaps matching TRBD1 (6 bases). The CDR3 is 15 amino acids. Trimming shortened V by 5 bases and J by 2 bases, and 17 bases separated the two germline ends. Germline CDR1 reads SGHRS; CDR2 reads YFSETQ. As DNA, the CDR3 is TGCGCCAGCAGAAGTCAGGACAGAGGAACCTACGAGCAGTACTTC. It yields the protein CASRSQDRGTYEQYF.

This clonotype was counted only a few times. The V call is TRBV23-1, the J call TRBJ2-5; 9 bases fit TRBD2. TRBV23-1 is an ORF for which the function is uncertain. The J segment lost 0 bases and the V segment lost 7 bases, leaving 12 bases of the junction unmatched. CDR3 length equals 17 residues. The CDR3 protein is CASTSTLIAGDQETQYF. For the CDR3, the DNA is TGCGCCAGCACCTCGACTTTGATAGCGGGGGACCAAGAGACCCAGTACTTC.

There are a few counts of this clonotype. The chain is built from TRBV7-2 and TRBJ2-1; 13 nucleotides line up with TRBD2. The V segment lost 5 bases and the J segment 9 bases; nucleotides outside the gene matches: 10. The CDR3 totals 16 residues. Germline V gene lookup returns CDR1 SGHTA and CDR2 FQGNSA. CDR3 in amino acids: CASSSGTSGALGEQFF. Written as DNA, the CDR3 is TGTGCCAGCAGCAGCGGGACTAGCGGGGCTTTAGGTGAGCAGTTCTTC.

The sample holds a few counts of this clonotype. The gene calls are TRBV5-4 and TRBJ1-2, with no clear D. Germline lookup yields CDR1 SGHNT and CDR2 YYREEE (reference sequence). V dropped 3 bases and J dropped 6 bases, with 24 bases sitting between them. The CDR3 totals 17 residues. For the CDR3, the DNA is TGTGCCAGCAGCTCCCCCTCGAGCAGACTCCGCCGGGATGGCTACACCTTC. Protein sequence: CASSSPSSRLRRDGYTF.

This clonotype was recorded a few times. The V call is TRBV7-2, the J call TRBJ1-6; TRBD1 matches 8 bases. Per germline, CDR1 SGHTA and CDR2 FQGNSA. The CDR3 sequence is 13 residues long. The V and J ends lost 8 bases and 9 bases, in that order; junction bases with no gene match: 6. In DNA, the CDR3 is TGTGCCAGCCTCGGGACAGGCGGTTCACCCCTCCACTTT. It translates to CASLGTGGSPLHF.

V and J are TRBV10-3 and TRBJ2-3; 9 nucleotides align to TRBD2. CDR1 and CDR2 from the germline V gene are ENHRY and SYGVKD. With 4 bases clipped from V and 3 bases from J, the junction kept 5 bases outside the gene matches. The CDR3 is 15 residues long. CDR3 sequence (DNA): TGTGCCATCAGTGGGGCGGGGGGGCGTACAGATACGCAGTATTTT. Translated: CAISGAGGRTDTQYF.

The table lists this clonotype with many counts. The rearrangement uses TRBV7-8 and TRBJ2-7; 9 positions match TRBD1. Trimming removed 5 bases from V and 9 bases from J; junction bases left unmatched: 8. Germline V gene lookup returns CDR1 SGHVS and CDR2 FQNEAQ. The CDR3 has 13 amino acids. The CDR3 loop reads CASSTGQGITQYF. CDR3 DNA sequence: TGTGCCAGCAGCACCGGACAGGGGATTACGCAGTACTTC.

The V and J genes are TRBV6-1 and TRBJ2-5; 9 bases line up with TRBD2. Germline CDR1 reads MNHNS; CDR2 reads SASEGT. Unmatched junction bases numbered 13, after V lost 6 bases and J lost 5 bases. The CDR3 totals 16 residues. In DNA, the CDR3 is TGTGCCAGCAGCCGGAGCTCCTTCAGCGGGGGGGAGACCCAGTACTTC. Protein product: CASSRSSFSGGETQYF.

This clonotype was recorded a few times. The CDR3 nucleotides read TGTGCCAGCGTCCGGACTTACGCAGAGACCCAGTACTTC. Residues: CASVRTYAETQYF. The V and J genes are TRBV6-2 or TRBV6-3 and TRBJ2-5, with a tentative D call TRBD2 (5 bases). Germline CDR1 is MNHEY and CDR2 is SVGEGT. The CDR3 consists of 13 residues. V lost 8 bases to trimming and J lost 4 bases, with 14 bases between them.

The chain links TRBV19 to TRBJ2-2; the D is unclear. The CDR3 contains 18 residues. V was shortened by 0 bases and J by 3 bases, with 17 bases between the two germline ends. Germline loops: CDR1 LNHDA, CDR2 SQIVND (reference sequence). The CDR3 loop reads CASSIDPIALEHTGELFF. For the CDR3, the DNA is TGTGCCAGTAGTATAGATCCAATCGCGTTAGAGCACACCGGGGAGCTGTTTTTT.

This rearrangement joins TRBV20-1 to TRBJ2-1; no clear D. The CDR3 contains 15 residues. Deletions cut 3 bases from V and 0 bases from J, with 12 bases between. The germline V gene has CDR1 DFQATT and CDR2 SNEGSKA (reference sequence). CDR3 sequence: CSASYQWSSYNEQFF. In DNA form, the CDR3 reads TGCAGTGCTAGCTATCAGTGGAGCTCCTACAATGAGCAGTTCTTC.

J is TRBJ2-1 and V is TRBV20-1; D is perhaps TRBD1 (5 bases). V lost 5 bases and J lost 9, with 11 bases in between. CDR1 and CDR2 (germline): DFQATT, SNEGSKA (reference sequence). The CDR3 covers 11 residues. This chain's CDR3 is CSADSFFEQFF. CDR3 sequence (DNA): TGCAGTGCTGACAGTTTCTTTGAGCAGTTCTTC.

This clonotype was seen more than once but under ten times. The V gene is TRBV12-3 or TRBV12-4, the J gene TRBJ2-2, with D uncertain. The CDR3 has 15 residues. V was cut by 0 bases and J by 5 bases, with 10 bases left in between. CDR3 in DNA: TGTGCCAGCAGTTTAGCGGCCAGGCAGACCGGGGAGCTGTTTTTT. Amino acid sequence: CASSLAARQTGELFF.

A few counts support this clonotype. This rearrangement joins TRBV20-1 to TRBJ1-4, with a tentative D call TRBD1 (6 bases). V lost 3 bases and J 0 bases, leaving 20 bases between the germline ends. Germline assignment: CDR1 DFQATT and CDR2 SNEGSKA (reference sequence). This CDR3 is 18 amino acids long. Here the CDR3 DNA reads TGCAGTGCTAGCGGGGCGCACCAAGAGGGGGCAACTAATGAAAAACTGTTTTTT. Encoded protein: CSASGAHQEGATNEKLFF.

The sample holds a few counts of this clonotype. The genes are TRBV9 and TRBJ1-4, with 8 nucleotides matching TRBD1. This CDR3 has 15 residues. The V segment lost 0 bases and the J segment 7 bases; nucleotides outside the gene matches: 5. From germline, CDR1 is SGDLS and CDR2 YYNGEE. The CDR3 reads CASSVETGGSEKLFF. The DNA of the CDR3 is TGTGCCAGCAGCGTAGAAACAGGGGGAAGTGAAAAACTGTTTTTT.

V usage is TRBV30 and J usage is TRBJ1-1; 9 positions match TRBD1. This CDR3 contains 16 residues. After removal of 5 bases from V and 2 bases from J, the junction contained 12 bases not matched to a gene. In germline, CDR1 is GTSNPN, CDR2 SVGIG (reference sequence). The CDR3 sequence: CAWDNLQGAFNTEAFF. The CDR3 nucleotides are TGTGCCTGGGATAACCTACAGGGGGCTTTTAACACTGAAGCTTTCTTT.

The chain has TRBV5-6 and TRBJ1-1; 7 bases are shared with TRBD1. V trimming: 2 bases; J trimming: 5 bases; junction bases outside the gene matches: 3. Germline lookup yields CDR1 SGHDT and CDR2 YYEEEE. The CDR3 runs 13 residues. CDR3 region: CASSLQGWTEAFF. The CDR3 nucleotides read TGTGCCAGCAGCTTACAGGGGTGGACTGAAGCTTTCTTT.

V usage is TRBV27 and J usage is TRBJ1-6; D not certain. Germline loops: CDR1 MNHEY, CDR2 SMNVEV (reference sequence). Trimming removed 6 bases at V and 6 bases at J, with 9 bases between. CDR3 length: 13 residues. The CDR3 nucleotides are TGTGCCAGCAGGGGGATAGGTAATTCACCCCTCCACTTT. Its translation is CASRGIGNSPLHF.

This clonotype showed up just a few times. CDR3 residues: CASTPHGEKLFF. CDR3 in DNA: TGTGCCAGCACCCCCCACGGGGAAAAACTGTTTTTT. The rearrangement links TRBV7-9 to TRBJ1-4; D is undetermined. Germline CDR1 is SEHNR and CDR2 is FQNEAQ (reference sequence). Trimming cost V 7 bases and J 8 bases, with 11 bases left between them. CDR3 size: 12 residues. The full variable domain, in which reference TRBV7-9 and TRBJ1-4 provide the parts outside the CDR3, is DTGVSQNPRHKITKRGQNVTFRCDPISEHNRLYWYRQTLGQGPEFLTYFQNEAQLEKSRLLSDRFSAERPKGSFSTLEIQRTEQGDSAMYLCASTPHGEKLFFGSGTQLSVL.

The chain links TRBV6-2 or TRBV6-3 to TRBJ2-5; a weak D match, TRBD2 (5 bases). Germline V lookup: CDR1 MNHEY, CDR2 SVGEGT. Trimming pared 8 bases from V and 5 bases from J, leaving 12 bases between. The CDR3 has 12 residues. The CDR3 sequence: CASSNRRETQYF. In DNA, the CDR3 is TGTGCCAGCTCAAACCGGAGGGAGACCCAGTACTTC.

This clonotype showed up just a few times. The chain recombines TRBV7-2 with TRBJ2-5; 8 nucleotides agree with TRBD1. CDR1 and CDR2 from the germline V gene are SGHTA and FQGNSA. The CDR3 sequence is 13 residues long. J lost 13 bases, V lost 5 bases, and 12 bases had no gene match. CDR3 DNA: TGTGCCAGCAGCGGCCGGGACAGGATCTCCACGTACTTC. Translated: CASSGRDRISTYF.

The rearrangement joins TRBV7-8 to TRBJ2-1; possibly TRBD2 for D (5 bases). Germline values: CDR1 SGHVS, CDR2 FQNEAQ. Trimming pared 5 bases from V and 6 bases from J, leaving 17 bases between. The length of the CDR3 is 15 residues. This CDR3 is CASSPLRVRANEQFF. CDR3 coding DNA: TGTGCCAGCAGCCCCCTTAGGGTGAGGGCCAATGAGCAGTTCTTC.

This clonotype was seen a few times. The chain carries TRBV28 and TRBJ1-2; 7 positions agree with TRBD1. Germline CDR1 MDHEN, CDR2 SYDVKM. V was pared by 5 bases and J by 0 bases, with 6 bases of the junction left unmatched. This CDR3 has 15 residues. For the CDR3, the DNA is TGTGCCAGCAGTGGGACAGACAGACCTAACTATGGCTACACCTTC. It specifies CASSGTDRPNYGYTF.